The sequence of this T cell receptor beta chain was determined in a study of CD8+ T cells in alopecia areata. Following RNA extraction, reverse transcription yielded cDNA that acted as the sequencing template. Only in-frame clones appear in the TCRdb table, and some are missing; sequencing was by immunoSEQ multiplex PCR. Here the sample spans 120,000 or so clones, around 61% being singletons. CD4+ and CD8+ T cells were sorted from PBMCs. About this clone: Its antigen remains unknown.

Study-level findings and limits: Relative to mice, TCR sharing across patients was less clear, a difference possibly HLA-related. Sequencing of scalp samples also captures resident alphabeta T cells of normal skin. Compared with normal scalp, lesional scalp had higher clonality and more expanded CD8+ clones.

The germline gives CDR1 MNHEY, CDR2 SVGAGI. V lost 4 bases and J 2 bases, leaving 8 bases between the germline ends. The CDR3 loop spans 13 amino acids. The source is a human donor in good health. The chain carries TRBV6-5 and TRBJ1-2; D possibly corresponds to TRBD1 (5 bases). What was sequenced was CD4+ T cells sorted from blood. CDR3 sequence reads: CASSLTGNYGYTF. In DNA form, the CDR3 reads TGTGCCAGCAGTTTAACAGGAAACTATGGCTACACCTTC.